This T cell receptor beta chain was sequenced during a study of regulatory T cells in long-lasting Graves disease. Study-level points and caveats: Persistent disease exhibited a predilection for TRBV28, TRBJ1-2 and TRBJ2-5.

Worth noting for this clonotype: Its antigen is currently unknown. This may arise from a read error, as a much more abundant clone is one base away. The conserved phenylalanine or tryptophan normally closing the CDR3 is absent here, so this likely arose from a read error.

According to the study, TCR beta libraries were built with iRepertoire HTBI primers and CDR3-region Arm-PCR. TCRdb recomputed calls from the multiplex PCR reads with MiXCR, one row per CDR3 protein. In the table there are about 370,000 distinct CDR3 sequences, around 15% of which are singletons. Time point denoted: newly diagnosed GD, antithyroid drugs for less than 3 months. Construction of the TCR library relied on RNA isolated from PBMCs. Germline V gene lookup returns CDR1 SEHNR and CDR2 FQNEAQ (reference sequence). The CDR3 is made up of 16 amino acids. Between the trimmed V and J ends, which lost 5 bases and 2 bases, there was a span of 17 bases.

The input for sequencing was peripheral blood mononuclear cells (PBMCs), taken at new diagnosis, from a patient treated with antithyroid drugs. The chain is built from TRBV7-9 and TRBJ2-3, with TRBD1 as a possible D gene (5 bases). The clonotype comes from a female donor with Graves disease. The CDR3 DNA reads TGTGCCAGCAGCCAGGGCCCTGAGGACATCACAGATACGCAGTATCTT. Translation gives CASSQGPEDITDTQYL.